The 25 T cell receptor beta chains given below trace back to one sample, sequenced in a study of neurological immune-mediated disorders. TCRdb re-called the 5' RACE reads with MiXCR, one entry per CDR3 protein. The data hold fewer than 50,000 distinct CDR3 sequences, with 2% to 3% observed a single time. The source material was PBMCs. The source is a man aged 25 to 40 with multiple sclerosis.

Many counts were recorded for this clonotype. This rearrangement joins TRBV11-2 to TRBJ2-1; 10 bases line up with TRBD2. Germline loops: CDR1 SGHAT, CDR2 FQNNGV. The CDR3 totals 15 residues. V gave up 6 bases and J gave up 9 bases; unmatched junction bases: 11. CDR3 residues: CASSRTGTSAAEQFF. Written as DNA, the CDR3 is TGTGCCAGCAGTCGAACCGGGACTAGCGCTGCTGAGCAGTTCTTC.

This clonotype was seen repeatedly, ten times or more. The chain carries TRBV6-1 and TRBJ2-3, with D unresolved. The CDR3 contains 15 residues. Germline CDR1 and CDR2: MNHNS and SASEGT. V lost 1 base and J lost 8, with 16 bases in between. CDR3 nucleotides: TGTGCCAGCAGTGAAGGGGCGGTGCTGAGTGGTACGCAGTATTTT. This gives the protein CASSEGAVLSGTQYF.

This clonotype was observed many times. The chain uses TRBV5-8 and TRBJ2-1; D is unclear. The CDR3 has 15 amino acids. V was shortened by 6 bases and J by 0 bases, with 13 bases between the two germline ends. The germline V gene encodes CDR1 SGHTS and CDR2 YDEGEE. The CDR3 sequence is CASIRALSSYNEQFF. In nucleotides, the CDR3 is TGTGCCAGCATACGGGCTTTAAGCTCCTACAATGAGCAGTTCTTC.

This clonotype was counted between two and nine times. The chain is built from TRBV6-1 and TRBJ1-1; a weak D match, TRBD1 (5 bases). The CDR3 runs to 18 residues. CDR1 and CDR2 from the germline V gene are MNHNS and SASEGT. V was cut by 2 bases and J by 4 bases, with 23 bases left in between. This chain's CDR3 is CASSERGVLRADTTEAFF. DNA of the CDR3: TGTGCCAGCAGTGAACGAGGGGTACTCCGAGCAGATACCACTGAAGCTTTCTTT.

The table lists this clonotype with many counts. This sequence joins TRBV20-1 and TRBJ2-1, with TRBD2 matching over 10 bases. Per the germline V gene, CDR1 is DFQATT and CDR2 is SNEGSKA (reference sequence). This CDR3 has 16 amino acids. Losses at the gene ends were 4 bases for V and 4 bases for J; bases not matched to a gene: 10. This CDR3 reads CSATAPSAGGYNEQFF. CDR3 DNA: TGCAGTGCTACCGCCCCCTCAGCGGGAGGGTACAATGAGCAGTTCTTC.

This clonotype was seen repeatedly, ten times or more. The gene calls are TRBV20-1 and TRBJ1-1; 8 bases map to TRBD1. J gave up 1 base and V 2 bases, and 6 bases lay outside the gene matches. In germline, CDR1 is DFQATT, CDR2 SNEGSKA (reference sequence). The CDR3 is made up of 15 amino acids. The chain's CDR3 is CSARRYGTGNTEAFF. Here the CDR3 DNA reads TGCAGTGCTAGACGTTATGGGACAGGGAACACTGAAGCTTTCTTT.

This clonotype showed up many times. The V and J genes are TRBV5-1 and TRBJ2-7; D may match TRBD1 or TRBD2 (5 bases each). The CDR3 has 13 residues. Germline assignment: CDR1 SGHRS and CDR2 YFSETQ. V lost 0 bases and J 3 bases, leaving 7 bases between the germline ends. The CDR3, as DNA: TGCGCCAGCAGCTTGGAGAGGGGCTACGAGCAGTACTTC. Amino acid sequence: CASSLERGYEQYF.

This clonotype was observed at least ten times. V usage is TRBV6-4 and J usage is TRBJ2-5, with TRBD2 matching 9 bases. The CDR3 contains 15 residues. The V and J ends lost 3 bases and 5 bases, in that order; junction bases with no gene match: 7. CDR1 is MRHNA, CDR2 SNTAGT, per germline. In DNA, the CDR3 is TGTGCCAGCAGTGAAGAAGCGGGGGGTCGGGAGACCCAGTACTTC. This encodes CASSEEAGGRETQYF.

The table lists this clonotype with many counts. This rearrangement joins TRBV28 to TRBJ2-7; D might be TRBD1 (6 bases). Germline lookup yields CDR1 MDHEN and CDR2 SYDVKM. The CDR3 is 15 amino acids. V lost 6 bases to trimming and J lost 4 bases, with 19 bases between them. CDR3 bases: TGTGCCAGCAGCCCAACAGGGAGCGGAACATACGAGCAGTACTTC. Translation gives CASSPTGSGTYEQYF.

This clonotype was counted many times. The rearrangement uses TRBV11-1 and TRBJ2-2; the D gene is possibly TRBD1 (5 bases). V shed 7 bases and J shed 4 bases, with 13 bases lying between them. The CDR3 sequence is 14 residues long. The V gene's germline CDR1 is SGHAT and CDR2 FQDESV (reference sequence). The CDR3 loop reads CASMGHPGTGELFF. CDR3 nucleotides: TGTGCCAGCATGGGGCACCCGGGCACCGGGGAGCTGTTTTTT.

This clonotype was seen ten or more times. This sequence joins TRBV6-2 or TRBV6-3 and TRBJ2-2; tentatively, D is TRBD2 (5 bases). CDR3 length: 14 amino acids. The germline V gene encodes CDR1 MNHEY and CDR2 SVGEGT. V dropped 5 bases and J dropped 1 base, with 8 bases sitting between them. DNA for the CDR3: TGTGCCAGCAGTCGGACTCAGAACACCGGGGAGCTGTTTTTT. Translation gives CASSRTQNTGELFF.

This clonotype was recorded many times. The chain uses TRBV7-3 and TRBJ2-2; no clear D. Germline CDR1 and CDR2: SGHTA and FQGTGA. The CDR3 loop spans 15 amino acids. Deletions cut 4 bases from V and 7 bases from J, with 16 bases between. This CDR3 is CASSSQGRGYGELFF. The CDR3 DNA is TGTGCCAGCAGCTCCCAAGGCCGTGGATACGGGGAGCTGTTTTTT.

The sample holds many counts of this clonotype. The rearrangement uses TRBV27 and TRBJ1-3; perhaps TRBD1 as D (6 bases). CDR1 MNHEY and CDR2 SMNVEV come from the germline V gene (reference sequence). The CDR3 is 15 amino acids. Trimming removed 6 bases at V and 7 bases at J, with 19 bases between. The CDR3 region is CASRPQDRWWNTIYF. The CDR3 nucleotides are TGTGCCAGCAGGCCTCAAGACAGGTGGTGGAACACCATATATTTT.

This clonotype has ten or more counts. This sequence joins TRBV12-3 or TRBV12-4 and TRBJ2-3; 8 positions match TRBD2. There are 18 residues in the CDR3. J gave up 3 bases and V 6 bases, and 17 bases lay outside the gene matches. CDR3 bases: TGTGCCAGCAGATCCACAGGGTCGACAGCGGGGGATACAGATACGCAGTATTTT. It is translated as CASRSTGSTAGDTDTQYF.

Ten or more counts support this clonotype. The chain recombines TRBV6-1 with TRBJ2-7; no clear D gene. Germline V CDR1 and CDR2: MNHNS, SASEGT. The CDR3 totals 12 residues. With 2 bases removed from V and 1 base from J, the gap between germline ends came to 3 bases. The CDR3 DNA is TGTGCCAGCAGTGAACGATCCTACGAGCAGTACTTC. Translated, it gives CASSERSYEQYF.

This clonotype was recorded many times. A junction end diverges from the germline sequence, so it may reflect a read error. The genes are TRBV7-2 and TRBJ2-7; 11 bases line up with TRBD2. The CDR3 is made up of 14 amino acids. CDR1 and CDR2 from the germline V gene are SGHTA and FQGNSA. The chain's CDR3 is CASSLRLAGGMLDF. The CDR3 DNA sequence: TGTGCCAGCAGCTTACGGCTAGCGGGAGGCATGCTGGACTTC.

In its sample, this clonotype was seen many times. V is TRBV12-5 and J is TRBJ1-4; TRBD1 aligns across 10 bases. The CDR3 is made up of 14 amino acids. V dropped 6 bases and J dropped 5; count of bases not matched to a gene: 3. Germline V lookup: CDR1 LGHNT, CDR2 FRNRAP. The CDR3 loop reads CASGPDRGNEKLFF. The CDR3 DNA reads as TGTGCTAGTGGCCCGGACAGGGGGAATGAAAAACTGTTTTTT.

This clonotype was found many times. The CDR3 loop reads CSVQNRDKGTYEQYF. In DNA, the CDR3 is TGCAGTGTCCAAAACCGTGACAAGGGTACGTACGAGCAGTACTTC. J is TRBJ2-7 and V is TRBV20-1; D gene uncertain. Per germline, CDR1 DFQATT and CDR2 SNEGSKA (reference sequence). The CDR3 has 15 residues. The germline V and J ends were trimmed by 7 bases and 4 bases, with 23 bases remaining between them.

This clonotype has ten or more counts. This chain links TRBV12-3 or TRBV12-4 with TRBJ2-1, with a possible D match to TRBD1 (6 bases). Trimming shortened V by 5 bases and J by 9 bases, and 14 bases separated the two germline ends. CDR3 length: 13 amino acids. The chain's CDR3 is CASSTGNGGEQFF. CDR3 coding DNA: TGTGCCAGCAGTACAGGGAATGGGGGTGAGCAGTTCTTC.

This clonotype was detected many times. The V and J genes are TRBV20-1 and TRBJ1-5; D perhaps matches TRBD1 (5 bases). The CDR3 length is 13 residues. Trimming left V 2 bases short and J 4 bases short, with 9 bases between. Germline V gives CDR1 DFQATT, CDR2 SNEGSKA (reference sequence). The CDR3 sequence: CSARPTANQPQHF. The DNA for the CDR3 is TGCAGTGCTAGACCGACAGCAAATCAGCCCCAGCATTTT.

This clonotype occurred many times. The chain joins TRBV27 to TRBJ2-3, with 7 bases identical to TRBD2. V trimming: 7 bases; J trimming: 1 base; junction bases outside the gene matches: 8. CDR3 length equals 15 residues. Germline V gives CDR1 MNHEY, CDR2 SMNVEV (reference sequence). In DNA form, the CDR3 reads TGTGCCAGCAAGTTGGCTGGGGGGGGCACAGATACGCAGTATTTT. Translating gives CASKLAGGGTDTQYF.

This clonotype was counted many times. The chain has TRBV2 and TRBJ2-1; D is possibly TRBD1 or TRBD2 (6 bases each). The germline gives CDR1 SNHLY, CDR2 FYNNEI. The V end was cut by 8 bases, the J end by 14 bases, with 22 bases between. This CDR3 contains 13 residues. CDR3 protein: CASLREGGSTEFF. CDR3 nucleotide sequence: TGTGCCAGCCTCCGAGAGGGGGGCTCCACCGAGTTCTTC.

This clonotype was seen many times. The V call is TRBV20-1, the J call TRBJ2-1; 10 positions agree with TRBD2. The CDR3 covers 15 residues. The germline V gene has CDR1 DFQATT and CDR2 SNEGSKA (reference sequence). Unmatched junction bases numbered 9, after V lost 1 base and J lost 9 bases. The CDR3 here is CSARVASGRGAEQFF. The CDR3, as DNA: TGCAGTGCTAGAGTGGCTAGCGGGAGAGGAGCTGAGCAGTTCTTC.

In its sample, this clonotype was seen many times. The CDR3, as DNA: TGTGCCAGCAGCTTGGGGGACAGCGACACCGGGGAGCTGTTTTTT. It specifies CASSLGDSDTGELFF. V usage is TRBV5-6 and J usage is TRBJ2-2, with TRBD1 identical over 7 bases. With V trimmed by 0 bases and J by 3 bases, 2 bases remained unmatched. The CDR3 has 15 amino acids. Germline loops: CDR1 SGHDT, CDR2 YYEEEE.

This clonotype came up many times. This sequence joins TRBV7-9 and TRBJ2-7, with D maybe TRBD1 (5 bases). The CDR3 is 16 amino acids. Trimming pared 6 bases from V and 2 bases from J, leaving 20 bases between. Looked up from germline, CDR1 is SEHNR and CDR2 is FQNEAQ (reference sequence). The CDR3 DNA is TGTGCCAGCAGGGGTAGTACGGTACAGGACCCCTACGAGCAGTACTTC. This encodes CASRGSTVQDPYEQYF.